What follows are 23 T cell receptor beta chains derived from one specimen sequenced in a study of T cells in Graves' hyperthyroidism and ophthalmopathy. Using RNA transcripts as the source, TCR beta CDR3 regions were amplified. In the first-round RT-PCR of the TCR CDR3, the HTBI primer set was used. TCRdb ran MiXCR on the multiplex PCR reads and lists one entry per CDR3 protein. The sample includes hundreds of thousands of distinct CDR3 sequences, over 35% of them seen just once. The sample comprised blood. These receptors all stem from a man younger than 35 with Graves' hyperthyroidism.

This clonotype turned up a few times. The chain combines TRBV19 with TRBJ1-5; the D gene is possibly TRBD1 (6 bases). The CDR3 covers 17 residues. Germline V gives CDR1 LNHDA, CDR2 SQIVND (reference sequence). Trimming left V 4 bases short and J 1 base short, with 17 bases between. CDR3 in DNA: TGTGCCAGTAGTAGTCAGCCAGCAGGGGTGAGCAATCAGCCCCAGCATTTT. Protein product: CASSSQPAGVSNQPQHF.

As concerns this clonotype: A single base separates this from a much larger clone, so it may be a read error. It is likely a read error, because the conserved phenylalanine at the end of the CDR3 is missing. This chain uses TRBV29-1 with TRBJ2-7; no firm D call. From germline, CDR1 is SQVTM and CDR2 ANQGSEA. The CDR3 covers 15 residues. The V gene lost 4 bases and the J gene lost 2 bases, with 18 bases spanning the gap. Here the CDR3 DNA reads TGCAGCGTTGTGGGTTATAAGGAGAGGACCTACGAGCAGTACCTC. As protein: CSVVGYKERTYEQYL.

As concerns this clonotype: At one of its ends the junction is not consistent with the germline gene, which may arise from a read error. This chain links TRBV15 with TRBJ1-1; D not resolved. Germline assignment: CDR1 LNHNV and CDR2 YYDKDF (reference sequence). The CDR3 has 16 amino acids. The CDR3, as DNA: TGTGCCGCCAGCAGCTTGGATTCCGGCATGAACACTGAAGCTTTCTTT. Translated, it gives CAASSLDSGMNTEAFF.

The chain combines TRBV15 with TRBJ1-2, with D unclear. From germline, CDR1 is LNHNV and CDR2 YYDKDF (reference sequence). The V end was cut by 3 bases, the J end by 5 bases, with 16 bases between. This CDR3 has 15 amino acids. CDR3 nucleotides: TGTGCCACCAGCAGCCCCATCGAGGGTTCGTATGGCTACACCTTC. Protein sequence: CATSSPIEGSYGYTF. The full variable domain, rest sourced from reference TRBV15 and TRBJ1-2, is DAMVIQNPRYQVTQFGKPVTLSCSQTLNHNVMYWYQQKSSQAPKLLFHYYDKDFNNEADTPDNFQSRRPNTSFCFLDIRSPGLGDTAMYLCATSSPIEGSYGYTFGSGTRLTVV.

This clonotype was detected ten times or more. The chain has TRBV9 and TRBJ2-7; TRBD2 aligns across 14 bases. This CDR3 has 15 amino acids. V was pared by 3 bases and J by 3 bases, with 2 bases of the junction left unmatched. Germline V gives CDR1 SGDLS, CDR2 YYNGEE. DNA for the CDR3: TGTGCCAGCAGCGCCGGGACTAGCGGGAGCTACGAGCAGTACTTC. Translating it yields CASSAGTSGSYEQYF.

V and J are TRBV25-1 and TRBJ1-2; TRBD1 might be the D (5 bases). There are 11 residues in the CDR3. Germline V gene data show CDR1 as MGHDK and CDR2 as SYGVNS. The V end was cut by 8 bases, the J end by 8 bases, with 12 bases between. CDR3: CASLGTGGYTF. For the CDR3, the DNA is TGTGCCAGCTTAGGGACGGGAGGCTACACCTTC.

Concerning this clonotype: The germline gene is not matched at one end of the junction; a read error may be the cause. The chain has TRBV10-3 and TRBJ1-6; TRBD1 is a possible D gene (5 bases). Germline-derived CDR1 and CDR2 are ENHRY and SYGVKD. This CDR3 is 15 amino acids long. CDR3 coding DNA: TGTGCCAGCAGTGAGGACCCCGGGGACAATTCACCCCTCCACTTT. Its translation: CASSEDPGDNSPLHF.

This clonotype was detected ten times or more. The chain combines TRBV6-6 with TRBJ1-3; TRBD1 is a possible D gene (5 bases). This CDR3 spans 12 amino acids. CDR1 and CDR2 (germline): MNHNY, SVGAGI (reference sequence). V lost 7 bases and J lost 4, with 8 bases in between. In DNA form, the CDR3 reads TGTGCCAGCACATCAGGGGGAAACACCATATATTTT. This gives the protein CASTSGGNTIYF.

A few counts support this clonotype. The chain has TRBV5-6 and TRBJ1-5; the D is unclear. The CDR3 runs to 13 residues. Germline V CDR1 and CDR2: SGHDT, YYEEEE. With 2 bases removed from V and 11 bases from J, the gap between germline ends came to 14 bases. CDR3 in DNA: TGTGCCAGCAGCTTAAGGCGAGGGTCAGCCCAGCATTTT. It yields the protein CASSLRRGSAQHF.

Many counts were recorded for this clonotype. This chain's CDR3 is CASRYGLSNQPQHF. In nucleotides, the CDR3 is TGTGCCAGTAGGTACGGCCTGAGCAATCAGCCCCAGCATTTT. The gene calls are TRBV19 and TRBJ1-5; D is unclear. Germline CDR1 and CDR2: LNHDA and SQIVND (reference sequence). With 6 bases removed from V and 1 base from J, the gap between germline ends came to 10 bases. This CDR3 is 14 amino acids long.

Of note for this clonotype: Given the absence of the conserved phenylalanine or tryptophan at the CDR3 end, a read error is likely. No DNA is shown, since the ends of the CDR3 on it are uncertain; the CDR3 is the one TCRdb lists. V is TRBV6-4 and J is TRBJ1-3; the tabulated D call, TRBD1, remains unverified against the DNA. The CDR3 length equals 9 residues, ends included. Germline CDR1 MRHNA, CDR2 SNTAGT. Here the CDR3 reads CASSDTGEG.

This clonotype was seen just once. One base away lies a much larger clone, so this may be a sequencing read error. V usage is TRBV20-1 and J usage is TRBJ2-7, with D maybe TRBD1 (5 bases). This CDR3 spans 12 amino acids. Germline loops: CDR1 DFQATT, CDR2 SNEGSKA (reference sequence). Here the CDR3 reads CCATDSTYEQYF. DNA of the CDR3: TGCTGTGCAACAGACAGTACCTACGAGCAGTACTTC.

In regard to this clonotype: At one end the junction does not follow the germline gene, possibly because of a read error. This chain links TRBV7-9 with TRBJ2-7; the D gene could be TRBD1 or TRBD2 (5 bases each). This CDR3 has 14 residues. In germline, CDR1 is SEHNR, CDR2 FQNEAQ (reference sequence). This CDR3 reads CASSFERGPYVQYF. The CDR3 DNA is TGTGCCAGCAGCTTCGAGAGGGGCCCCTACGTGCAGTACTTC.

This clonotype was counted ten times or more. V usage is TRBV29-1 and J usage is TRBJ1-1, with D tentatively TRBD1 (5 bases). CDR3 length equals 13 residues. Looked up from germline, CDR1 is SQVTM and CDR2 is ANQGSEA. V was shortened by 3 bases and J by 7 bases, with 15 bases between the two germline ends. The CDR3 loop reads CSVDWAGVDEAFF. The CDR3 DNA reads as TGCAGCGTTGATTGGGCGGGGGTCGATGAAGCTTTCTTT.

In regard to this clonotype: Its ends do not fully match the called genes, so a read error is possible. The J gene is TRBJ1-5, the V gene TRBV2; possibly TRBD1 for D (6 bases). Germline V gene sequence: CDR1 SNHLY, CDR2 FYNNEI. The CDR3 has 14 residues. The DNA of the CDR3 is TGTGCCAGCAGTGCCCGGACAGCTAATCAGACCCAGCATTTT. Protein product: CASSARTANQTQHF.

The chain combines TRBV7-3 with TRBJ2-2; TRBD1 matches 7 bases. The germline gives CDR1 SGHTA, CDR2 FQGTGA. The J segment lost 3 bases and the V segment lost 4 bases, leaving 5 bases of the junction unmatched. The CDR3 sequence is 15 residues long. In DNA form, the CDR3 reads TGTGCCAGCAGCTACCGGGACAGTCACACCGGGGAGCTGTTTTTT. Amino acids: CASSYRDSHTGELFF.

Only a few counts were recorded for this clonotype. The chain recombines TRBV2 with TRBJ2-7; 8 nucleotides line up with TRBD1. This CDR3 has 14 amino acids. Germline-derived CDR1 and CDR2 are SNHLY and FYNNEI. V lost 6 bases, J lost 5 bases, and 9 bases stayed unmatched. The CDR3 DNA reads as TGTGCCAGCAGGTGGCTGACAGGGGCCCACGAGCAGTACTTC. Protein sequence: CASRWLTGAHEQYF.

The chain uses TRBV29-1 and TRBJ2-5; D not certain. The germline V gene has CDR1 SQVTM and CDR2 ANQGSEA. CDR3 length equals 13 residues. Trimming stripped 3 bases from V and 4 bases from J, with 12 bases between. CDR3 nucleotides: TGCAGCGTTGACGGCGGTGGTGGAGAGACCCAGTACTTC. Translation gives CSVDGGGGETQYF.

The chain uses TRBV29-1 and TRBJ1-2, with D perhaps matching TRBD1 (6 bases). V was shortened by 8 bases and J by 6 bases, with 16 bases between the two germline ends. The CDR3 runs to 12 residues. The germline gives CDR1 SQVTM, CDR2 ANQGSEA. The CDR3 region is CSSYTRQDGYTF. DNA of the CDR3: TGCAGCAGTTATACCCGACAGGATGGCTACACCTTC.

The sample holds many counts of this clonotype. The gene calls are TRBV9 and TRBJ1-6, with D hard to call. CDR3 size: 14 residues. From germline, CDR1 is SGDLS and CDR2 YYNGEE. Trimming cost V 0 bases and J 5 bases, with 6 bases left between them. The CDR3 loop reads CASSVGHDNSPLHF. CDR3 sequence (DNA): TGTGCCAGCAGCGTAGGTCACGATAATTCACCCCTCCACTTT.

CDR3 loop: CASSLTTGSDGYTF. CDR3 sequence (DNA): TGTGCCAGCAGCTTAACTACAGGGAGTGACGGCTACACCTTC. The chain employs TRBV7-3 and TRBJ1-2; D possibly corresponds to TRBD1 (6 bases). The CDR3 length is 14 residues. The germline CDR1 and CDR2 sequences are SGHTA and FQGTGA. Between the trimmed V and J ends, which lost 0 bases and 8 bases, there was a span of 13 bases.

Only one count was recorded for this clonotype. The DNA for the CDR3 is TGTGCCAGCAGAAGGGGGTCGAGCTACGAGCAGTACTTC. Encoded protein: CASRRGSSYEQYF. V gene TRBV19 combines with J gene TRBJ2-7; D is perhaps TRBD1 (6 bases). Germline V gene sequence: CDR1 LNHDA, CDR2 SQIVND (reference sequence). Deletions cut 9 bases from V and 3 bases from J, with 15 bases between. The CDR3 consists of 13 residues.

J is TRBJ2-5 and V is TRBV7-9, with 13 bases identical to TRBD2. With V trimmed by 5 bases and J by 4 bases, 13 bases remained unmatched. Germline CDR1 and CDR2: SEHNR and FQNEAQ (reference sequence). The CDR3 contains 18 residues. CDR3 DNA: TGTGCCAGCAGCCTCCTTACTAGCGGGAGGGCCGGTGGAGAGACCCAGTACTTC. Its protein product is CASSLLTSGRAGGETQYF.